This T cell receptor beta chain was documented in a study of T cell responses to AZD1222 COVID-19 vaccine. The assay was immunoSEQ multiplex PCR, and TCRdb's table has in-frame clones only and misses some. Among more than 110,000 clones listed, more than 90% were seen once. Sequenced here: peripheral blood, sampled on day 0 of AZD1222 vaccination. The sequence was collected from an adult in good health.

The CDR3 loop reads CASSQSRRGMVDEQFF. CDR3 sequence (DNA): TGCGCCAGCAGCCAATCCCGCAGGGGAATGGTCGATGAGCAGTTCTTC. The V call is TRBV4-1, the J call TRBJ2-1; D is possibly TRBD1 (6 bases). CDR3 size: 16 residues. V was shortened by 2 bases and J by 8 bases, with 19 bases between the two germline ends. Germline V CDR1 and CDR2: MGHRA, YSYEKL.